The clone carrying this T cell receptor (beta chain) has only a few counts. What it binds is not known. Through a sample-barcoded 5' primer and a J-beta primer mix, a second PCR was run for about 6 to 11 cycles. Each cDNA was tagged by a template-switch adaptor containing 12 random nucleotides. MiXCR was run by TCRdb on the 5' RACE reads, yielding one entry per CDR3 protein. Among fewer than 800,000 distinct CDR3 sequences listed, roughly 25% were seen once. This sample is part of a study of blood T cells in healthy people across ages. The individuals who served as donors were healthy Caucasians living in Russia, aged about 6 to 100. Findings and caveats of the study: Across the age range, TCR beta diversity per million T cells fell in a roughly linear way.

This same sample was also taken into another study, of T cells of mothers and their children.

The TCR was taken from a boy younger than 18 in good health. The sample taken for sequencing was blood.

The CDR3 nucleotides read TGCAGCGTCCGGCCAGGGGACACTGAAGCTTTCTTT. Its translation: CSVRPGDTEAFF. The V and J genes are TRBV29-1 and TRBJ1-1; a weak D match, TRBD1 (6 bases). This CDR3 spans 12 amino acids. The V end lost 6 bases, the J end lost 3 bases, and 11 bases lay between the germline ends. Germline V gene data show CDR1 as SQVTM and CDR2 as ANQGSEA. Full variable domain (missing parts from reference TRBV29-1 and TRBJ1-1): SAVISQKPSRDICQRGTSLTIQCQVDSQVTMMFWYRQQPGQSLTLIATANQGSEATYESGFVIDKFPISRPNLTFSTLTVSNMSPEDSSIYLCSVRPGDTEAFFGQGTRLTVV.